What follows describes a single T cell receptor beta chain. No antigen is known for it. This specimen belongs to a study of regulatory T cells in long-lasting Graves disease. In the study overall: More than 5 years of antithyroid drugs with positive TSH receptor antibodies defined persistent Graves' disease. Broader study findings: Persistent Graves' cases showed lower TCR diversity than newly diagnosed cases. When disease was persistent, TRBV28, TRBJ1-2 and TRBJ2-5 were the favored segments.

Trimming stripped 8 bases from V and 7 bases from J, with 14 bases between. The CDR3 consists of 13 residues. Germline CDR1 is LNHNV and CDR2 is YYDKDF (reference sequence). Combining iRepertoire HTBI primers with Arm-PCR of CDR3 regions, the authors built TCR beta libraries. TCRdb processed the multiplex PCR reads anew with MiXCR; each CDR3 protein has one entry. The sample has 360,000 or so distinct CDR3 sequences, approximately 23% seen once; the top ten hold roughly a quarter. The time point here: persistent/refractory GD, antithyroid drugs over 5 years with positive TRAb. Generation of the TCR library employed RNA extracted from PBMCs.

The origin of this receptor is a middle-aged woman with Graves disease. The starting material was peripheral blood mononuclear cells (PBMCs), obtained when the disease was refractory, from a patient treated with antithyroid drugs. The genes are TRBV15 and TRBJ1-4; D is uncertain. The CDR3 nucleotides are TGTGCCACCGAAAGAACGGTTTTTGAAAAACTGTTTTTT. Encoded protein: CATERTVFEKLFF.